This passage covers 22 T cell receptor beta chains from one sample sequenced in a study of identical twins. Using its own MiXCR run on the 5' RACE reads, TCRdb lists one record per CDR3 protein. Of 750,000 to 950,000 distinct CDR3 sequences in the sample, 10% to 15% were seen once. These data are also associated with another study on yellow fever vaccine responses in identical twins.

Sequencing used PBMCs. These receptors originate from a woman under 30 in good health.

This clonotype was counted between two and nine times. V is TRBV7-9 and J is TRBJ2-2, with unresolved D. Trimming removed 0 bases from V and 1 base from J, with 6 bases in between. The CDR3 spans 15 residues. CDR1 is SEHNR, CDR2 FQNEAQ, per germline (reference sequence). CDR3 coding DNA: TGTGCCAGCAGCTTAGCCAACAGGAACACCGGGGAGCTGTTTTTT. Translating gives CASSLANRNTGELFF.

The V gene is TRBV11-2, the J gene TRBJ2-3, with D perhaps TRBD2 (5 bases). Germline V gene sequence: CDR1 SGHAT, CDR2 FQNNGV. With 0 bases removed from V and 4 bases from J, the gap between germline ends came to 8 bases. There are 14 residues in the CDR3. CDR3 region: CASSLDPRADTQYF. The DNA for the CDR3 is TGTGCCAGCAGCTTAGATCCGCGGGCAGATACGCAGTATTTT.

The chain uses TRBV2 and TRBJ1-4; 8 positions match TRBD1. CDR3 length equals 14 residues. V lost 8 bases and J lost 10; bases outside the gene matches: 12. CDR1 SNHLY and CDR2 FYNNEI come from the germline V gene. The CDR3 protein is CASHEQGVSRKLFF. The CDR3 DNA reads as TGTGCCAGCCATGAACAGGGGGTGTCAAGAAAACTGTTTTTT. The whole variable domain, filled in from reference TRBV2 and TRBJ1-4, reads EPEVTQTPSHQVTQMGQEVILRCVPISNHLYFYWYRQILGQKVEFLVSFYNNEISEKSEIFDDQFSVERPDGSNFTLKIRSTKLEDSAMYFCASHEQGVSRKLFFGSGTQLSVL.

This clonotype was found many times. This chain joins TRBV12-3 or TRBV12-4 and TRBJ2-7, with 8 bases fitting TRBD2. The CDR3 has 15 residues. Unmatched junction bases numbered 7, after V lost 5 bases and J lost 1 base. The CDR3 here is CASSPPLAASYEQYF. CDR3 in DNA: TGTGCCAGCAGTCCCCCACTAGCGGCATCCTACGAGCAGTACTTC.

The gene calls are TRBV4-1 and TRBJ2-2, with D possibly being TRBD2 (6 bases). Germline assignment: CDR1 MGHRA and CDR2 YSYEKL. The V and J ends lost 2 bases and 0 bases respectively, with 16 bases between them. CDR3 size: 18 residues. The CDR3, as DNA: TGCGCCAGCAGCCAAACTCCCCCCTGGGGGGCGAACACCGGGGAGCTGTTTTTT. Its translation: CASSQTPPWGANTGELFF.

CDR3 nucleotide sequence: TGTGCCATCAGTGAGTCGGGGAGGTACGAGCAGTACGTC. Translated, it gives CAISESGRYEQYV. V usage is TRBV10-3 and J usage is TRBJ2-7; a weak D match, TRBD2 (6 bases). Trimming stripped 0 bases from V and 4 bases from J, with 7 bases between. CDR1 is ENHRY, CDR2 SYGVKD, per germline. This CDR3 region has 13 residues.

There are a few counts of this clonotype. The chain uses TRBV12-5 and TRBJ1-5, with D hard to call. Germline lookup yields CDR1 LGHNT and CDR2 FRNRAP. The V and J ends lost 1 base and 2 bases respectively, with 9 bases between them. The CDR3 covers 15 residues. CDR3 amino acids: CASGLATLGNQPQHF. The DNA for the CDR3 is TGTGCTAGTGGTTTGGCGACTTTGGGCAATCAGCCCCAGCATTTT.

This clonotype turned up a few times. The chain has TRBV19 and TRBJ1-2; 9 bases fit TRBD1. The germline V gene encodes CDR1 LNHDA and CDR2 SQIVND (reference sequence). V shed 1 base, J shed 4 bases, and the junction held 7 bases outside the gene matches. The CDR3 extends over 16 amino acids. CDR3: CASSIAGQGVGYGYTF. The CDR3 DNA reads as TGTGCCAGTAGTATAGCGGGACAGGGAGTTGGCTATGGCTACACCTTC.

The chain employs TRBV11-2 and TRBJ2-1, with 11 bases matching TRBD2. V was pared by 5 bases and J by 2 bases, with 2 bases of the junction left unmatched. The CDR3 covers 15 residues. Germline V CDR1 and CDR2: SGHAT, FQNNGV. The CDR3 DNA is TGTGCCAGCAGCCAACTAGCGGGGGCCTACAATGAGCAGTTCTTC. Its translation is CASSQLAGAYNEQFF.

The chain employs TRBV29-1 and TRBJ1-1; D is uncertain. Germline CDR1 is SQVTM and CDR2 is ANQGSEA. The CDR3 has 14 amino acids. V lost 5 bases to trimming and J lost 2 bases, with 15 bases between them. In DNA form, the CDR3 reads TGCAGCGTTCCCGATCGGTTTCCAAACACTGAAGCTTTCTTT. Translation: CSVPDRFPNTEAFF.

There are many counts of this clonotype. The chain joins TRBV5-1 to TRBJ2-7; a possible D gene is TRBD2 (6 bases). The CDR3 spans 13 residues. Germline V gene sequence: CDR1 SGHRS, CDR2 YFSETQ. The V gene lost 7 bases and the J gene lost 3 bases, with 14 bases spanning the gap. CDR3 in DNA: TGCGCCAGCCGTTGGGGGAGGTACTACGAGCAGTACTTC. This translates into CASRWGRYYEQYF.

This clonotype was counted between two and nine times. The chain combines TRBV3-1 with TRBJ2-5; D possibly uses TRBD1 or TRBD2 (5 bases each). Looked up from germline, CDR1 is LGHDT and CDR2 is YNNKEL (reference sequence). CDR3 length equals 17 residues. V was shortened by 2 bases and J by 4 bases, with 20 bases between the two germline ends. Here the CDR3 DNA reads TGTGCCAGCAGCCAATTTCTCGGAGAGGGGATAGGAGAGACCCAGTACTTC. Translation gives CASSQFLGEGIGETQYF.

The genes are TRBV10-3 and TRBJ2-1, with 9 bases identical to TRBD2. After removal of 6 bases from V and 7 bases from J, the junction contained 10 bases not matched to a gene. CDR3 length: 15 amino acids. CDR1 and CDR2 (germline): ENHRY, SYGVKD. In DNA, the CDR3 is TGTGCCATCAGGTCCCTTGGCGGGAGGGGGAATGAGCAGTTCTTC. It translates to CAIRSLGGRGNEQFF.

V is TRBV6-5 and J is TRBJ2-5, with D unresolved. The CDR3 is made up of 14 amino acids. Germline V lookup: CDR1 MNHEY, CDR2 SVGAGI. Trimming took 1 base from V and 1 from J, leaving 7 bases between them. Written as DNA, the CDR3 is TGTGCCAGCAGTTACTACAGTCCCCAAGAGACCCAGTACTTC. Translated: CASSYYSPQETQYF.

This clonotype was seen more than once but under ten times. This sequence joins TRBV5-1 and TRBJ2-2, with D perhaps matching TRBD1 (5 bases). This CDR3 is built from 17 residues. Trimming removed 2 bases at V and 5 bases at J, with 19 bases between. Germline V gives CDR1 SGHRS, CDR2 YFSETQ. The CDR3: CASSFDTWGSATGELFF. In nucleotides, the CDR3 is TGCGCCAGCAGCTTTGACACTTGGGGCAGCGCGACCGGGGAGCTGTTTTTT.

This clonotype has more than one count but fewer than ten. The CDR3 end shows no conserved phenylalanine or tryptophan, and so a read error is likely. It is unclear where the CDR3 begins or ends on the DNA, so no DNA is shown, and the CDR3 is as TCRdb lists it. This sequence joins TRBV2 and TRBJ1-2; the D call TRBD1 from the table was never checked on the DNA. From germline, CDR1 is SNHLY and CDR2 FYNNEI. The CDR3 is 13 amino acids long, termini counted. The CDR3 sequence: CATGAVSAAAWAG.

This clonotype was picked up a small number of times. V is TRBV10-3 and J is TRBJ2-1; TRBD1 agrees at 7 bases. Losses at the gene ends were 4 bases for V and 8 bases for J; bases not matched to a gene: 5. The CDR3 is 13 amino acids. CDR1 is ENHRY, CDR2 SYGVKD, per germline. Written as DNA, the CDR3 is TGTGCCATCAGTGGACGAGGGGGCGATGAGCAGTTCTTC. It yields the protein CAISGRGGDEQFF.

In its sample, this clonotype was seen a few times. The chain has TRBV6-5 and TRBJ2-7, with D perhaps TRBD1 (6 bases). Per the germline V gene, CDR1 is MNHEY and CDR2 is SVGAGI. Trimming cost V 0 bases and J 7 bases, with 28 bases left between them. The CDR3 totals 19 residues. The CDR3 bases are TGTGCCAGCAGTTACTCGGGGGCGCTTTGGGGGATTGGAGCGCGGGAGCAGTACTTC. This translates into CASSYSGALWGIGAREQYF.

This clonotype has a count of ten or more. This chain joins TRBV2 and TRBJ2-2, with D unresolved. CDR1 SNHLY and CDR2 FYNNEI come from the germline V gene. This CDR3 contains 16 residues. The V end lost 6 bases, the J end lost 1 base, and 15 bases lay between the germline ends. CDR3 DNA: TGTGCCAGCAGCCTGCATCCGGTACTGAACACCGGGGAGCTGTTTTTT. Encoded protein: CASSLHPVLNTGELFF.

The V call is TRBV7-9, the J call TRBJ2-5; 7 positions agree with TRBD1. The CDR3 loop spans 15 amino acids. Germline CDR1 reads SEHNR; CDR2 reads FQNEAQ (reference sequence). With 4 bases clipped from V and 5 bases from J, the junction kept 10 bases outside the gene matches. CDR3 sequence: CASSSSGTATETQYF. The CDR3 bases are TGTGCCAGCAGCTCGTCCGGGACAGCCACGGAGACCCAGTACTTC.

This clonotype came up many times. The chain carries TRBV12-3 or TRBV12-4 and TRBJ1-2; TRBD1 matches at 9 bases. Trimming removed 6 bases from V and 6 bases from J; junction bases left unmatched: 8. The CDR3 consists of 14 residues. The CDR3 region is CASRPGQGFHGYTF. Here the CDR3 DNA reads TGTGCCAGCAGACCGGGACAGGGTTTTCATGGCTACACCTTC.

The V call is TRBV27, the J call TRBJ2-5, with 10 bases identical to TRBD2. Germline CDR1 and CDR2: MNHEY and SMNVEV (reference sequence). The CDR3 is made up of 16 amino acids. The J segment lost 0 bases and the V segment lost 6 bases, leaving 7 bases of the junction unmatched. This CDR3 is CASSSTSGMYQETQYF. CDR3 bases: TGTGCCAGCAGCAGTACTAGCGGGATGTACCAAGAGACCCAGTACTTC.